This T cell receptor (beta chain) was sequenced in a study of PD-L1 blockade in urothelial cancer. V lost 5 bases and J lost 4; bases outside the gene matches: 14. Germline CDR1 and CDR2: LNHDA and SQIVND (reference sequence). This CDR3 region has 17 residues. Assay used: immunoSEQ multiplex PCR; TCRdb lists only in-frame clones, some missing. The repertoire includes over 100,000 clones, more than 85% of them detected once, and 3.5% to 4.5% sits in the top ten. Time point in this sample: peripheral blood 6 weeks after treatment start. A total of 1 to 8 samples per patient were collected pretreatment and on-treatment. Study findings and constraints: Tumor-associated TCR clones expanded more in blood at 3 weeks in patients with durable benefit.

A word on this clone: The target antigen is unknown.

The clonotype comes from a man in his 60s with urothelial cancer. This rearrangement joins TRBV19 to TRBJ1-5; 7 bases are shared with TRBD1. Sequencing was performed on PBMCs, taken around atezolizumab (anti-PD-L1) treatment. CDR3: CASSVERGQILNQPQHF. CDR3 sequence (DNA): TGTGCCAGTAGTGTCGAAAGGGGACAGATCTTGAATCAGCCCCAGCATTTT.